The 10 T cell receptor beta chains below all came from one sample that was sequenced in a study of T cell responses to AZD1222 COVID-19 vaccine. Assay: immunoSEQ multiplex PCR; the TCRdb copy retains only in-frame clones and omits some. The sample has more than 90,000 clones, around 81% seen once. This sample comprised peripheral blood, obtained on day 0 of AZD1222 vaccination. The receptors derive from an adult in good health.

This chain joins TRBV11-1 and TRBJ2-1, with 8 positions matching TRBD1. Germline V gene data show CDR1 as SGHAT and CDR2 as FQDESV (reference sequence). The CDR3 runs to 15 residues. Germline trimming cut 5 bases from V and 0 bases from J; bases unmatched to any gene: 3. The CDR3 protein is CASSRTGNSYNEQFF. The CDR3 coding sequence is TGTGCCAGCAGCCGGACAGGGAACTCCTACAATGAGCAGTTCTTC.

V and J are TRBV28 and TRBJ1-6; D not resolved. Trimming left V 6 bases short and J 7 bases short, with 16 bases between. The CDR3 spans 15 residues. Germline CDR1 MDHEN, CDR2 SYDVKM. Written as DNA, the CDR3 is TGTGCCAGCAGAAGCCCCCGGGAGGGAAATTCACCCCTCCACTTT. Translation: CASRSPREGNSPLHF.

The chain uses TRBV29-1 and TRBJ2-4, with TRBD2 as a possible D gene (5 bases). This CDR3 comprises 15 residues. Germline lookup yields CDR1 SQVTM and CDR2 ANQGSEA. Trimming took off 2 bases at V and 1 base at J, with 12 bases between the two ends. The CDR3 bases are TGCAGCGTTGAAACCCGGGGTGGTGCCAAAAACATTCAGTACTTC. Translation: CSVETRGGAKNIQYF.

The CDR3: CASSLLGLGEQYF. CDR3 coding DNA: TGTGCCAGCAGCTTATTAGGGTTGGGCGAGCAGTACTTC. The chain employs TRBV11-2 and TRBJ2-7; unclear D gene. The germline CDR1 and CDR2 sequences are SGHAT and FQNNGV. Trimming removed 2 bases at V and 6 bases at J, with 11 bases between. The CDR3 extends over 13 amino acids.

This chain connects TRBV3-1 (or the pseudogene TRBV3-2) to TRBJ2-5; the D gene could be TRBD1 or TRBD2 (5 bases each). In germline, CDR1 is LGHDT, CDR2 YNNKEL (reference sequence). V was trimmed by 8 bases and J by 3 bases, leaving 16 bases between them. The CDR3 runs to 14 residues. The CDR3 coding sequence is TGTGCCAGCCGACCCCGGGGCGCCAAAGAGACCCAGTACTTC. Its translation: CASRPRGAKETQYF.

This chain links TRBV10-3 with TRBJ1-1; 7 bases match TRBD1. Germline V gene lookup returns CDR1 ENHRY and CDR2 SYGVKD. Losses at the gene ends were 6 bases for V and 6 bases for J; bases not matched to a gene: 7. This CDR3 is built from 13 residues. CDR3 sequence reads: CAIREGQFAEAFF. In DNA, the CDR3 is TGTGCCATCAGGGAGGGACAGTTCGCTGAAGCTTTCTTT.

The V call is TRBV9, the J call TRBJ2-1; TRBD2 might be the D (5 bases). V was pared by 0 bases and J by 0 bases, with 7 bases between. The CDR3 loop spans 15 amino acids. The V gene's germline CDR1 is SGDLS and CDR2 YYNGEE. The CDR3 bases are TGTGCCAGCAGCGTAGTGGGAGACTCCTACAATGAGCAGTTCTTC. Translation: CASSVVGDSYNEQFF.

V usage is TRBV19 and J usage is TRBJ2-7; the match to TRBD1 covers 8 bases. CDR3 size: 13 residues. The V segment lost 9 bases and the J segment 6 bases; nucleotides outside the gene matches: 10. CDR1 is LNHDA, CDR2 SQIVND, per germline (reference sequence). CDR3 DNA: TGTGCCAGCGGAACAGGGGGGTGGGGCGAGCAGTACTTC. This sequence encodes CASGTGGWGEQYF.

The CDR3 region is CASSLVRRSGNTIYF. Here the CDR3 DNA reads TGTGCCAGCAGCTTAGTCCGACGCTCTGGAAACACCATATATTTT. The chain combines TRBV7-2 with TRBJ1-3; D unresolved. Deletions cut 1 base from V and 0 bases from J, with 7 bases between. CDR3 length: 15 amino acids. Germline assignment: CDR1 SGHTA and CDR2 FQGNSA.

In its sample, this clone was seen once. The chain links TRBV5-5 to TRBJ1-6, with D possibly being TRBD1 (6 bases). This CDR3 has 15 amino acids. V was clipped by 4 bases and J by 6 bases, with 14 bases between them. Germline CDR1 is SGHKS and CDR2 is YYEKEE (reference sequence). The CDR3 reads CASSMGQNLNSPLHF. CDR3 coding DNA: TGTGCCAGCAGCATGGGACAAAACCTTAATTCACCCCTCCACTTT.